Below are 15 T cell receptor beta chains sequenced from a single sample in a study of identical twins. One entry per CDR3 protein, called by TCRdb with MiXCR from the 5' RACE reads. The table shows more than 600,000 distinct CDR3 sequences, with 15% to 20% occurring only once. The same data also went into a second study, on T cells expressing NK-cell markers.

Input material: PBMCs. The receptors originated from a woman aged 18-35 years in good health.

The chain links TRBV10-3 to TRBJ2-2; no clear D gene. This CDR3 is 11 amino acids long. Trimming left V 11 bases short and J 5 bases short, with 9 bases between. The germline gives CDR1 ENHRY, CDR2 SYGVKD. The CDR3 here is CAAGLTGELFF. The CDR3 nucleotides are TGTGCCGCCGGATTAACCGGGGAGCTGTTTTTT.

The rearrangement links TRBV3-1 to TRBJ2-1; 8 bases match TRBD2. Trimming at V came to 1 base and at J to 0 bases, leaving 5 bases not matched to a gene. Germline-derived CDR1 and CDR2 are LGHDT and YNNKEL (reference sequence). The CDR3 contains 17 residues. CDR3 nucleotides: TGTGCCAGCAGCCAAGTCAGCGGGGGCCTCTCCTACAATGAGCAGTTCTTC. Translation: CASSQVSGGLSYNEQFF.

The chain carries TRBV20-1 and TRBJ2-3; 10 nucleotides line up with TRBD2. Germline lookup yields CDR1 DFQATT and CDR2 SNEGSKA (reference sequence). The V and J ends lost 0 bases and 5 bases, in that order; junction bases with no gene match: 5. The CDR3 runs 15 residues. The chain's CDR3 is CSARDPSGRGDTQYF. The DNA for the CDR3 is TGCAGTGCTAGAGATCCTAGCGGGAGAGGAGATACGCAGTATTTT.

The rearrangement uses TRBV29-1 and TRBJ2-5; D unclear. Germline V CDR1 and CDR2: SQVTM, ANQGSEA. The length of the CDR3 is 13 residues. V was cut by 1 base and J by 5 bases, with 11 bases left in between. CDR3 nucleotide sequence: TGCAGCGTTGAAGGGCCCCTCTCCGAGACCCAGTACTTC. Residues: CSVEGPLSETQYF. The full variable domain, its missing parts supplied by reference TRBV29-1 and TRBJ2-5, is SAVISQKPSRDICQRGTSLTIQCQVDSQVTMMFWYRQQPGQSLTLIATANQGSEATYESGFVIDKFPISRPNLTFSTLTVSNMSPEDSSIYLCSVEGPLSETQYFGPGTRLLVL.

This clonotype was observed a few times. The V and J genes are TRBV4-3 and TRBJ2-7; TRBD2 agrees at 13 bases. Germline CDR1 is LGHNA and CDR2 is YSLEER. CDR3 length: 15 residues. Losses at the gene ends were 5 bases for V and 3 bases for J; bases not matched to a gene: 4. The CDR3 DNA reads as TGCGCCAGCAGCGAACTAGCGGGAGGGCACTACGAGCAGTACTTC. Translation: CASSELAGGHYEQYF.

This clonotype was observed a few times. The rearrangement joins TRBV12-3 or TRBV12-4 to TRBJ2-1; 12 nucleotides align to TRBD2. J was trimmed by 7 bases and V by 4 bases; bases with no gene match: 8. The CDR3 is 16 amino acids. The CDR3 region is CASSSHRLAGENEQFF. Here the CDR3 DNA reads TGTGCCAGCAGTTCCCATCGACTAGCGGGAGAGAATGAGCAGTTCTTC.

There are a few counts of this clonotype. The chain joins TRBV6-1 to TRBJ2-2; TRBD2 agrees at 8 bases. The ends lost 3 bases at V and 6 bases at J; junction bases unmatched: 6. The CDR3 has 15 amino acids. CDR1 MNHNS and CDR2 SASEGT come from the germline V gene. The CDR3 sequence: CASSDPGRASGELFF. In nucleotides, the CDR3 is TGTGCCAGCAGTGACCCCGGGAGGGCCTCCGGGGAGCTGTTTTTT.

This clonotype turned up a few times. The DNA for the CDR3 is TGTGCTAGTACGCCCCCACAGCCTGTGAACACTGAAGCTTTCTTT. Amino acid sequence: CASTPPQPVNTEAFF. The J gene is TRBJ1-1, the V gene TRBV12-5; D gene unclear. Per the germline V gene, CDR1 is LGHNT and CDR2 is FRNRAP. This CDR3 is built from 15 residues. The V end lost 8 bases, the J end lost 0 bases, and 16 bases lay between the germline ends.

The chain links TRBV11-2 to TRBJ2-4; the match to TRBD1 covers 10 bases. In germline, CDR1 is SGHAT, CDR2 FQNNGV. CDR3 length: 16 residues. V was pared by 6 bases and J by 0 bases, with 5 bases of the junction left unmatched. CDR3 nucleotides: TGTGCCAGCAGTTGGGGACAGGGGCTAGCCAAAAACATTCAGTACTTC. Translated: CASSWGQGLAKNIQYF.

This clonotype was counted at least ten times. A junction end diverges from the germline sequence, so it may reflect a read error. The rearrangement joins TRBV7-7 to TRBJ2-3; the match to TRBD1 covers 8 bases. The CDR3 length is 13 residues. Germline values: CDR1 SSHAT, CDR2 FNYEAQ (reference sequence). The CDR3 protein is CASSPTGVDTQYF. CDR3 DNA: TGTGCTAGCAGCCCGACAGGGGTAGATACGCAGTATTTT. The full variable domain, completed using reference TRBV7-7 and TRBJ2-3, is GAGVSQSPRYKVTKRGQDVTLRCDPISSHATLYWYQQALGQGPEFLTYFNYEAQPDKSGLPSDRFSAERPEGSISTLTIQRTEQRDSAMYRCASSPTGVDTQYFGPGTRLTVL.

The V and J genes are TRBV7-3 and TRBJ2-1; 8 nucleotides agree with TRBD2. Losses at the gene ends were 2 bases for V and 0 bases for J; bases not matched to a gene: 3. Germline V CDR1 and CDR2: SGHTA, FQGTGA. This CDR3 contains 16 residues. DNA of the CDR3: TGTGCCAGCAGCTTAGGTAGCGGGGCCTCCTACAATGAGCAGTTCTTC. Its protein product is CASSLGSGASYNEQFF. The full variable domain, in which reference TRBV7-3 and TRBJ2-1 provide the parts outside the CDR3, is GAGVSQTPSNKVTEKGKYVELRCDPISGHTALYWYRQSLGQGPEFLIYFQGTGAADDSGLPNDRFFAVRPEGSVSTLKIQRTERGDSAVYLCASSLGSGASYNEQFFGPGTRLTVL.

The chain has TRBV20-1 and TRBJ1-1, with D possibly being TRBD1 (5 bases). V was pared by 5 bases and J by 5 bases, with 12 bases between. The CDR3 length is 12 residues. Germline loops: CDR1 DFQATT, CDR2 SNEGSKA (reference sequence). The CDR3 bases are TGCAGTGCTCGAAACAGGTATACTGAAGCTTTCTTT. As protein: CSARNRYTEAFF.

This clonotype was observed a handful of times. The chain has TRBV20-1 and TRBJ2-1, with 7 positions matching TRBD1. The CDR3 loop spans 12 amino acids. Germline values: CDR1 DFQATT, CDR2 SNEGSKA (reference sequence). The CDR3 DNA is TGCAGCGTTCGGACAGGTCACAATGAGCAGTTCTTC. It is translated as CSVRTGHNEQFF.

The chain links TRBV11-2 to TRBJ1-1; no reliable D call. The CDR3 covers 15 residues. CDR1 and CDR2 from the germline V gene are SGHAT and FQNNGV. V gave up 4 bases and J gave up 4 bases, with 16 bases separating them. The CDR3 DNA reads as TGTGCCAGCAGCTCCTCGGGCCTCTGGATCACTGAAGCTTTCTTT. Protein: CASSSSGLWITEAFF.

This clonotype was seen a few times. The chain is built from TRBV24-1 and TRBJ2-1; TRBD2 aligns across 8 bases. The CDR3 extends over 13 amino acids. The germline V gene encodes CDR1 KGHDR and CDR2 SFDVKD. V lost 1 base and J lost 8; bases outside the gene matches: 0. CDR3 sequence (DNA): TGTGCCACCAGTGATTTCGGGAGGGATGAGCAGTTCTTC. Translated: CATSDFGRDEQFF.